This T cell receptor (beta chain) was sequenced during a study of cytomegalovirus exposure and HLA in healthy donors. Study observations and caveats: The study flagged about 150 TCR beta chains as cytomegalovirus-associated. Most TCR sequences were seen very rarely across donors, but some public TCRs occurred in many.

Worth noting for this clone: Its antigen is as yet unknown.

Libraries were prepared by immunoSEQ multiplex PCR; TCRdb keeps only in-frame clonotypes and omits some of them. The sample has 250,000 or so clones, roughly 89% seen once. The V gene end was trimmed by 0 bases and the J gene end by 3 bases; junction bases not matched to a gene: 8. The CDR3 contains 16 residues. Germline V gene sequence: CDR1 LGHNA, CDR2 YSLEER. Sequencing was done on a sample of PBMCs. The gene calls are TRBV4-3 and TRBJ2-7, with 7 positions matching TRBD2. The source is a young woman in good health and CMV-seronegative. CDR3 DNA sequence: TGCGCCAGCAGCCAAGATATGGGGGGGTGGGTCTACGAGCAGTACTTC. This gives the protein CASSQDMGGWVYEQYF.